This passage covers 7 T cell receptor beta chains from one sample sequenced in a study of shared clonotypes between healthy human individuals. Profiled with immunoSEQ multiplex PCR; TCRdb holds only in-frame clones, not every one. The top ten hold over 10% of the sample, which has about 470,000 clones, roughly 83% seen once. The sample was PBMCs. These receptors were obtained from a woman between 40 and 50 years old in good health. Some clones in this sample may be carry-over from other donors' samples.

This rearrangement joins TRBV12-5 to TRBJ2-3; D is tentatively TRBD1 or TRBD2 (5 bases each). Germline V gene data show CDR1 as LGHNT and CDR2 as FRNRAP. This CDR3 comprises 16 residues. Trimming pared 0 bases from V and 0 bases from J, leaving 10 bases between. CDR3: CASGLVGAGSTDTQYF. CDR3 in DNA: TGTGCTAGTGGTTTGGTCGGGGCTGGGAGCACAGATACGCAGTATTTT.

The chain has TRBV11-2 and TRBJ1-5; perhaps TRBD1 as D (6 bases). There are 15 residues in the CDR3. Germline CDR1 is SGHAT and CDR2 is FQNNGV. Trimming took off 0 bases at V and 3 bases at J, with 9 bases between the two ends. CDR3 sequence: CASSLETGFNQPQHF. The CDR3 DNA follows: TGTGCCAGCAGCTTAGAAACAGGGTTCAATCAGCCCCAGCATTTT.

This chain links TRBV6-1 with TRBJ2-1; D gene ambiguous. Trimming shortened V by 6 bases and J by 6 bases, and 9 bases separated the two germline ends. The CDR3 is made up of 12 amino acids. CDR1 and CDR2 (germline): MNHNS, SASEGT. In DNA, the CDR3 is TGTGCCAGCAGGGCCCCTGCCAATGAGCAGTTCTTC. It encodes CASRAPANEQFF.

The CDR3 here is CASSSQSEHNEQFF. CDR3 DNA sequence: TGTGCCAGCAGCTCCCAGTCCGAGCACAATGAGCAGTTCTTC. The chain is built from TRBV7-9 and TRBJ2-1; no clear D gene. The CDR3 is 14 amino acids. Germline lookup yields CDR1 SEHNR and CDR2 FQNEAQ (reference sequence). Deletions cut 4 bases from V and 5 bases from J, with 12 bases between.

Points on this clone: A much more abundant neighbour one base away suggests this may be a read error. As DNA, the CDR3 is TGTGCCGGCACCTGGCGGGAGGCCTATGAGCAGTTCTTC. Amino acids: CAGTWREAYEQFF. The chain couples TRBV2 to TRBJ2-1; 8 positions match TRBD2. V trimming: 11 bases; J trimming: 8 bases; junction bases outside the gene matches: 11. Germline V gene sequence: CDR1 SNHLY, CDR2 FYNNEI. The CDR3 contains 13 residues.

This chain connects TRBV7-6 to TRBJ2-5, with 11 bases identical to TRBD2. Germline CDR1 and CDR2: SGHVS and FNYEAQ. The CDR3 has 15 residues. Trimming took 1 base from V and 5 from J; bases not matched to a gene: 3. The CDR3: CASSLEPSGRETQYF. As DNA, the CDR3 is TGTGCCAGCAGCTTAGAACCTAGCGGGAGGGAGACCCAGTACTTC. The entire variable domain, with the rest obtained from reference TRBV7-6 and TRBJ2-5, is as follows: GAGVSQSPRYKVTKRGQDVALRCDPISGHVSLYWYRQALGQGPEFLTYFNYEAQQDKSGLPNDRFSAERPEGSISTLTIQRTEQRDSAMYRCASSLEPSGRETQYFGPGTRLLVL.

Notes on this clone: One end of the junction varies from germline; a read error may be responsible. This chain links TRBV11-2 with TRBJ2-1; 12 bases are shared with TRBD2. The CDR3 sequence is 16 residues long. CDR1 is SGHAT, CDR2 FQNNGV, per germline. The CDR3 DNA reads TGTGCCAGCAGCTTAGTCAGGACTAGCGGGGCGAATGGGCAGTTCTTC. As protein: CASSLVRTSGANGQFF.